This TCR beta chain was captured by sequencing in a study of T cell clones after liver transplantation. Study as a whole: Post-transplant blood was tracked for graft-donor-reactive T cell clones identified in a pre-transplant mixed lymphocyte reaction. HCV positivity affected three of eight recipients; the rest lacked autoimmune or viral indications.

Study-level findings and limits: Graft donor-reactive T cells may have migrated into the graft rather than being deleted. In 5 of 8 subjects, circulating graft-donor-reactive CD4 TCRbeta sequences fell significantly after transplant.

Using immunoSEQ multiplex PCR, the repertoire was profiled, and TCRdb retains in-frame clones only, with some absent. The table lists 85,000 to 110,000 clones, about 88% of them singletons. Deletions cut 1 base from V and 3 bases from J, with 10 bases between. Germline V gene data show CDR1 as SEHNR and CDR2 as FQNEAQ (reference sequence). CDR3 length: 15 amino acids. Notes on this clone: What it recognizes is unknown.

The receptor was derived from a human patient who received a liver transplant. The T cells may come from the graft donor. The chain carries TRBV7-9 and TRBJ1-5; tentative D call: TRBD1 (6 bases). The material sequenced was CD4+ T cells from blood, taken approximately 43 months after liver transplant. In DNA form, the CDR3 reads TGTGCCAGCAGCTTAGAAGGGGGTTTCAATCAGCCCCAGCATTTT. This gives the protein CASSLEGGFNQPQHF. Full variable domain (missing parts from reference TRBV7-9 and TRBJ1-5): DTGVSQNPRHKITKRGQNVTFRCDPISEHNRLYWYRQTLGQGPEFLTYFQNEAQLEKSRLLSDRFSAERPKGSFSTLEIQRTEQGDSAMYLCASSLEGGFNQPQHFGDGTRLSIL.